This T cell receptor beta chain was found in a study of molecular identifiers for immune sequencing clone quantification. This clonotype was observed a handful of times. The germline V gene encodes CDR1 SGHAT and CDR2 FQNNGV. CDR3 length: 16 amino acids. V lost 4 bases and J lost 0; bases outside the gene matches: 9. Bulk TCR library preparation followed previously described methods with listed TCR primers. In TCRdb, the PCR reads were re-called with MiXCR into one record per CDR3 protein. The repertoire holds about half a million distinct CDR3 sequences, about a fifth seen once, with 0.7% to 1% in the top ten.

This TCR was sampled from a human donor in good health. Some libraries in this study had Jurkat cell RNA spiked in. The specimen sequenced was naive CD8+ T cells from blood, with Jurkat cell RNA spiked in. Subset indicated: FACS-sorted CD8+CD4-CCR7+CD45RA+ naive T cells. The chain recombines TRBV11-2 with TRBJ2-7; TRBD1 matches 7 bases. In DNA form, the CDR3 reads TGTGCCAGCAGCTCAGCTGACAGGGCGTACTCCTACGAGCAGTACTTC. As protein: CASSSADRAYSYEQYF.